One and the same sample provided the 15 T cell receptor beta chains below, sequenced in a study of T cells in Graves' hyperthyroidism and ophthalmopathy. Amplified TCR beta CDR3 regions derived from RNA transcripts. The TCR CDR3 first-round RT-PCR relied on the HTBI primer set. TCRdb ran MiXCR on the multiplex PCR reads and lists one entry per CDR3 protein. The sample gives about 560,000 distinct CDR3 sequences, about 45% of which show up once; just over 8% is in the top ten. The sample consisted of peripheral blood or thyroid tissue (not recorded which). The receptors were sampled from a woman between 18 and 29 years old with Graves' hyperthyroidism.

The chain recombines TRBV7-3 with TRBJ2-7; no clear D. Germline V CDR1 and CDR2: SGHTA, FQGTGA. This CDR3 is 13 amino acids long. Trimming removed 5 bases from V and 3 bases from J, with 11 bases in between. The CDR3 protein is CASSPRIFYEQYF. The DNA for the CDR3 is TGTGCCAGCAGCCCACGAATCTTCTACGAGCAGTACTTC.

Of note for this clonotype: This clone may be a read error of a much larger clone one base away. This sequence joins TRBV7-2 and TRBJ2-6; no reliable D call. Trimming left V 3 bases short and J 2 bases short, with 11 bases between. This CDR3 is 16 amino acids long. Germline V CDR1 and CDR2: SGHTA, FQGNSA. The CDR3 protein is CASSLPGSPGANVLTF. CDR3 coding DNA: TGTGCCAGCAGCTTGCCAGGCAGCCCTGGGGCCAACGTCCTGACTTTC. The whole variable domain, filled in from reference TRBV7-2 and TRBJ2-6, reads GAGVSQSPSNKVTEKGKDVELRCDPISGHTALYWYRQSLGQGLEFLIYFQGNSAPDKSGLPSDRFSAERTGGSVSTLTIQRTQQEDSAVYLCASSLPGSPGANVLTFGAGSRLTVL.

The chain couples TRBV25-1 to TRBJ2-5; TRBD1 matches 10 bases. Germline values: CDR1 MGHDK, CDR2 SYGVNS. The CDR3 loop spans 16 amino acids. The V segment lost 4 bases and the J segment 7 bases; nucleotides outside the gene matches: 12. CDR3 protein: CASSVRGTGAGGTQYF. As DNA, the CDR3 is TGTGCCAGCAGTGTACGGGGGACAGGGGCGGGAGGGACCCAGTACTTC.

The chain couples TRBV12-3 or TRBV12-4 to TRBJ1-6; weak D call: TRBD1 (6 bases). V dropped 5 bases and J dropped 10 bases, with 15 bases sitting between them. The CDR3 has 14 amino acids. CDR3 amino acids: CASSPLGGRSPLHF. CDR3 in DNA: TGTGCCAGCAGTCCCCTCGGGGGGCGATCACCCCTCCACTTT.

This clonotype showed up many times. The rearrangement links TRBV10-3 to TRBJ2-6; D not certain. This CDR3 spans 13 amino acids. Trimming took off 9 bases at V and 2 bases at J, with 8 bases between the two ends. Germline CDR1 is ENHRY and CDR2 is SYGVKD. The CDR3 DNA is TGTGCCATTCGGGTTACTGGGGCCAACGTCCTGACTTTC. Residues: CAIRVTGANVLTF.

This clonotype was observed at least ten times. Germline and junction disagree at one end, which may indicate a read error. The rearrangement uses TRBV7-9 and TRBJ2-7, with D tentatively TRBD2 (5 bases). The CDR3 consists of 14 residues. Per germline, CDR1 SEHNR and CDR2 FQNEAQ (reference sequence). The CDR3 nucleotides read TGCGCCAGCAGCTTCGCTGGGAGCTCCTACGAGCAGTACTTC. Its protein product is CASSFAGSSYEQYF.

A note on this clonotype: One end of the junction does not line up with germline, which may come from a read error. The genes are TRBV7-2 and TRBJ2-7, with 9 bases aligning to TRBD2. CDR1 is SGHTA and CDR2 is FQGNSA in the germline V gene. CDR3 length: 16 amino acids. CDR3 loop: CASSQERAGGYYEQYF. In DNA, the CDR3 is TGCGCCAGCAGCCAAGAGCGAGCGGGAGGTTACTACGAGCAGTACTTC.

The CDR3 DNA reads TGCAGCGTGCGAGCGGGAGGGACCTACGAGCAGTACTTC. It translates to CSVRAGGTYEQYF. The V gene is TRBV29-1, the J gene TRBJ2-7; 10 nucleotides agree with TRBD2. The length of the CDR3 is 13 residues. Germline V gene lookup returns CDR1 SQVTM and CDR2 ANQGSEA. V shed 6 bases and J 2 bases; nucleotides not matched to a gene: 4.

Only a few counts were recorded for this clonotype. The chain links TRBV12-3 or TRBV12-4 to TRBJ1-5, with 7 nucleotides matching TRBD1. V lost 8 bases, J lost 6 bases, and 7 bases stayed unmatched. The CDR3 extends over 13 amino acids. The CDR3 here is CASSTGVPQPQHF. The DNA of the CDR3 is TGTGCCAGCTCTACAGGGGTTCCTCAGCCCCAGCATTTT.

The CDR3 region has the DNA TGTGCCATCAGCTATACTAACGGGAGCACAGATACGCAGTATTTT. Translating gives CAISYTNGSTDTQYF. The chain combines TRBV10-3 with TRBJ1-3; D remains unclear. With the DNA end fitting TRBJ2-3 better, the J assignment may be wrong. The CDR3 loop spans 15 amino acids. CDR1 ENHRY and CDR2 SYGVKD come from the germline V gene.

This clonotype was observed a handful of times. The chain employs TRBV2 and TRBJ2-5; D unclear. Trimming left V 4 bases short and J 2 bases short, with 8 bases between. This CDR3 has 13 residues. Germline values: CDR1 SNHLY, CDR2 FYNNEI. CDR3 coding DNA: TGTGCCAGCAGTGTAAGCAGTCAAGAGACCCAGTACTTC. Protein product: CASSVSSQETQYF.

This clonotype appeared many times. This chain joins TRBV9 and TRBJ1-2; no clear D. CDR1 SGDLS and CDR2 YYNGEE come from the germline V gene. V lost 3 bases to trimming and J lost 0 bases, with 15 bases between them. The CDR3 totals 16 residues. CDR3 sequence (DNA): TGTGCCAGCAGCGACAGTTTTTCCGCAGCTAACTATGGCTACACCTTC. It is translated as CASSDSFSAANYGYTF.

The rearrangement joins TRBV15 to TRBJ1-1, with D perhaps TRBD1 (6 bases). The CDR3 consists of 16 residues. Germline V lookup: CDR1 LNHNV, CDR2 YYDKDF (reference sequence). The V end was cut by 5 bases, the J end by 6 bases, with 22 bases between. The CDR3 here is CATSVDRNREGPEAFF. The CDR3 bases are TGTGCCACCAGCGTGGACAGAAATAGAGAGGGTCCTGAAGCTTTCTTT.

The V gene is TRBV24-1, the J gene TRBJ1-3, with a tentative D call TRBD1 (5 bases). The CDR3 extends over 17 amino acids. Germline values: CDR1 KGHDR, CDR2 SFDVKD. V lost 3 bases and J lost 0, with 14 bases in between. The CDR3 nucleotides are TGTGCCACCAGTGATCGACCGGGGCAGAGCTCTGGAAACACCATATATTTT. Protein product: CATSDRPGQSSGNTIYF.

In its sample, this clonotype was seen once. The chain combines TRBV25-1 with TRBJ1-6, with no clear D. Between the trimmed V and J ends, which lost 0 bases and 17 bases, there was a span of 11 bases. CDR1 and CDR2 from the germline V gene are MGHDK and SYGVNS. CDR3 length equals 12 residues. CDR3 region: CASSEYGPDFHF. As DNA, the CDR3 is TGTGCCAGCAGTGAATACGGACCGGACTTCCACTTT.